This record concerns one TCR beta chain sequence. Its antigen is not known. The protocol was immunoSEQ multiplex PCR, while the TCRdb copy is restricted to in-frame clones and leaves out a portion. The data contain roughly 64,000 clones, roughly 85% of them singletons. Systemic immunosuppression or autoimmune disease history was grounds to exclude patients. The germline gives CDR1 LNHDA, CDR2 SQIVND (reference sequence). This CDR3 is 12 amino acids long. V was cut by 7 bases and J by 10 bases, with 11 bases left in between. This record comes from a study of OX40 agonist ivuxolimab in advanced cancers. Turning to the study itself: Patients receiving dose escalation had hepatocellular carcinoma, melanoma, renal cell or head and neck cancer.

General study points: Antigen specificity of clonally expanded peripheral T cells was not established. At doses 0.1 to 3.0 mg/kg, CD4+ and CD8+ clones expanded.

The rearrangement uses TRBV19 and TRBJ1-6, with D hard to call. The sequence came from an adult with an advanced solid tumor such as melanoma, head and neck, liver or kidney cancer. The input for sequencing was CD4+ or CD8+ T cells sorted from blood, taken in a trial of the OX40 agonist ivuxolimab. CDR3 DNA sequence: TGTGCCAGTACAGACACACACTCACCCCTCCACTTT. Amino acids: CASTDTHSPLHF.